The 14 T cell receptor beta chains below all came from one sample that was sequenced in a study of T cell responses to AZD1222 COVID-19 vaccine. Profiled with immunoSEQ multiplex PCR; TCRdb holds only in-frame clones, not every one. The sample contains 100,000 or so clones, 85% to 90% of which appear only once. The material sequenced was peripheral blood, taken on day 0 of AZD1222 vaccination. All receptors derive from an adult in good health.

This clone has a single count. The chain uses TRBV27 and TRBJ1-1; D is unclear. V was trimmed by 0 bases and J by 5 bases, leaving 10 bases between them. In germline, CDR1 is MNHEY, CDR2 SMNVEV (reference sequence). This CDR3 spans 14 amino acids. The CDR3 spells CASSLSPSGTEAFF. In nucleotides, the CDR3 is TGTGCCAGCAGTTTATCTCCGTCGGGGACTGAAGCTTTCTTT.

This chain connects TRBV29-1 to TRBJ1-1; no definite D call. V lost 6 bases to trimming and J lost 0 bases, with 11 bases between them. Germline V CDR1 and CDR2: SQVTM, ANQGSEA. The CDR3 is 13 amino acids. CDR3 amino acids: CSVWRGLNTEAFF. CDR3 nucleotides: TGCAGCGTCTGGCGGGGATTGAACACTGAAGCTTTCTTT.

This sequence joins TRBV5-6 and TRBJ2-1; tentatively, D is TRBD1 or TRBD2 (5 bases each). V was clipped by 1 base and J by 5 bases, with 16 bases between them. The CDR3 length is 16 residues. CDR1 and CDR2 (germline): SGHDT, YYEEEE. The CDR3 is CASSLWTGGPNNEQFF. In DNA, the CDR3 is TGTGCCAGCAGCTTGTGGACTGGGGGTCCCAACAATGAGCAGTTCTTC.

The V and J genes are TRBV3-1 (or the pseudogene TRBV3-2) and TRBJ2-7; tentative D call: TRBD2 (6 bases). V was shortened by 1 base and J by 3 bases, with 13 bases between the two germline ends. The CDR3 contains 15 residues. Per the germline V gene, CDR1 is LGHDT and CDR2 is YNNKEL (reference sequence). The CDR3: CASSQGSGGFYEQYF. In DNA form, the CDR3 reads TGTGCCAGCAGCCAAGGGTCAGGAGGGTTCTACGAGCAGTACTTC.

This clone has only a few counts. The CDR3: CASSAATSGGSGDTQYF. The CDR3 DNA reads TGTGCCAGCAGCGCAGCAACTAGCGGGGGGTCCGGAGATACGCAGTATTTT. The chain employs TRBV9 and TRBJ2-3; 12 bases are a match to TRBD2. Looked up from germline, CDR1 is SGDLS and CDR2 is YYNGEE. After removal of 3 bases from V and 5 bases from J, the junction contained 10 bases not matched to a gene. The CDR3 is 17 residues long.

This clone was observed once. V gene TRBV18 combines with J gene TRBJ1-5; D may be TRBD1 (6 bases). The V gene lost 6 bases and the J gene lost 4 bases, with 16 bases spanning the gap. Germline CDR1 is KGHSH and CDR2 is LQKENI. The CDR3 contains 15 residues. The CDR3 sequence is CASSRDGGRNQPQHF. Written as DNA, the CDR3 is TGTGCCAGCTCGAGAGACGGGGGCCGAAATCAGCCCCAGCATTTT. Filled out from reference TRBV18 and TRBJ1-5, the complete variable domain reads NAGVMQNPRHLVRRRGQEARLRCSPMKGHSHVYWYRQLPEEGLKFMVYLQKENIIDESGMPKERFSAEFPKEGPSILRIQQVVRGDSAAYFCASSRDGGRNQPQHFGDGTRLSIL.

V gene TRBV7-6 combines with J gene TRBJ2-5, with 7 bases matching TRBD2. The length of the CDR3 is 15 residues. The germline CDR1 and CDR2 sequences are SGHVS and FNYEAQ. V was clipped by 3 bases and J by 2 bases; unmatched bases: 6. CDR3 DNA sequence: TGTGCCAGCAGCTTGGCGGGGGAAGAACAAGAGACCCAGTACTTC. It encodes CASSLAGEEQETQYF.

This chain connects TRBV7-9 to TRBJ2-2; possibly TRBD2 for D (7 bases). The CDR3 extends over 12 amino acids. CDR1 is SEHNR, CDR2 FQNEAQ, per germline (reference sequence). V dropped 9 bases and J dropped 7 bases, with 12 bases sitting between them. CDR3: CASRGAGGELFF. CDR3 sequence (DNA): TGTGCCAGTCGGGGGGCTGGCGGGGAGCTGTTTTTT.

The chain joins TRBV21-1 to TRBJ1-2. TRBV21-1 is a listed pseudogene. The CDR3 runs 15 residues. CDR3 DNA: TGTGCCAGCACTCCCTGGCCGGGAATGGGCTATGGCTACACCTTC. Protein: CASTPWPGMGYGYTF.

The rearrangement joins TRBV10-3 to TRBJ2-3; D is ambiguous. Germline values: CDR1 ENHRY, CDR2 SYGVKD. The CDR3 spans 11 residues. The V and J ends lost 8 bases and 0 bases respectively, with 3 bases between them. The CDR3 sequence: CAISSTDTQYF. The DNA for the CDR3 is TGTGCCATCTCTAGCACAGATACGCAGTATTTT.

Of note for this clone: The junction and the germline gene differ at one end; a read error may be behind it. The rearrangement uses TRBV27 and TRBJ1-6; D is undetermined. The germline gives CDR1 MNHEY, CDR2 SMNVEV (reference sequence). The CDR3 has 12 residues. The CDR3 is CASSLLNSPLHF. The CDR3 bases are TGTGCCAGCAGCTTATTAAATTCACCCCTCCACTTT.

In this sample, this clone turned up once. J is TRBJ1-2 and V is TRBV7-9; tentative D call: TRBD1 (6 bases). Trimming shortened V by 3 bases and J by 8 bases, and 13 bases separated the two germline ends. The CDR3 is made up of 13 amino acids. The germline gives CDR1 SEHNR, CDR2 FQNEAQ (reference sequence). The DNA for the CDR3 is TGTGCCAGCAGCTTTGGAACAGGGACCGGCTACACCTTC. This sequence encodes CASSFGTGTGYTF.

V usage is TRBV21-1 and J usage is TRBJ2-1; the table's D call, TRBD2, was not checked against the DNA. TRBV21-1 is recorded as a pseudogene. This CDR3 has 12 residues. The CDR3 region is CASKELADEQFF. CDR3 DNA sequence: TGTGCCAGCAAAGAACTAGCGGATGAGCAGTTCTTC.

V gene TRBV2 combines with J gene TRBJ2-4; the D is unclear. Looked up from germline, CDR1 is SNHLY and CDR2 is FYNNEI. The length of the CDR3 is 11 residues. Trimming pared 2 bases from V and 5 bases from J, leaving 1 base between. CDR3 region: CASSEQNIQYF. The CDR3 nucleotides read TGTGCCAGCAGTGAACAAAACATTCAGTACTTC.